The clone carrying this T cell receptor (beta chain) has just a few counts. As for time point: sample taken at primary tumor resection. Unsorted samples of tumor, nontumor lung or frozen PBMC had their whole RNA sequenced. The donors were 72 patients with non-small cell lung cancer that was early-stage and untreated. This entry comes from a study of spatial heterogeneity in lung cancer. Study-wide context: Detection consistently yielded more beta chains than alpha chains. Each distinct TCR and UMI combination averaged more than ten appearances in raw reads.

The presence of a unique molecular identifier marked each TCR cDNA molecule. TCRdb redid the calling of the 5' RACE reads with MiXCR, one entry per CDR3 protein. The table records approximately 40,000 distinct CDR3 sequences, 6.5% to 8.5% of them present only once. The V and J ends lost 5 bases and 4 bases respectively, with 14 bases between them. From germline, CDR1 is SGHTA and CDR2 FQGTGA. The CDR3 runs to 14 residues. The material was PBMCs, obtained at surgery. The sequence was collected from a female donor with early-stage non-small cell lung cancer. This rearrangement joins TRBV7-3 to TRBJ2-5; the D gene is possibly TRBD2 (7 bases). For the CDR3, the DNA is TGTGCCAGCAGCCCCCAGGCGGGGGCAGAGACCCAGTACTTC. Amino acids: CASSPQAGAETQYF.